This T cell receptor beta chain was found in a study of cytomegalovirus exposure and HLA in healthy donors. Study-wide points: It was reportedly the case that the classifier diagnosed cytomegalovirus status with high specificity and sensitivity. The study labeled around 160 TCR beta chains cytomegalovirus-associated. Three chains tied to CMV proved CMV antigen-specific in vitro.

Libraries were prepared by immunoSEQ multiplex PCR; TCRdb keeps only in-frame clonotypes and omits some of them. The sample includes roughly 140,000 clones, more than 85% seen only once; the top ten take roughly 10%. Trimming took 2 bases from V and 6 from J; bases not matched to a gene: 8. There are 15 residues in the CDR3. Germline V gene lookup returns CDR1 GTSNPN and CDR2 SVGIG (reference sequence). A word on this clone: Its antigen is not identified.

This sequence was found in a man aged 18 to 30 in good health and CMV-seropositive. The chain links TRBV30 to TRBJ2-3; TRBD2 agrees at 10 bases. The sample comprised PBMCs. CDR3 nucleotide sequence: TGTGCCTGGAGTTTCCTAGCGGGAGCCGCGGATACGCAGTATTTT. This sequence encodes CAWSFLAGAADTQYF.